Included here is one T cell receptor beta chain sequence, with context. Its antigen is unknown. The V gene's germline CDR1 is SEHNR and CDR2 FQNEAQ (reference sequence). J gave up 6 bases and V 4 bases, and 12 bases lay outside the gene matches. The CDR3 sequence is 15 residues long. TCRdb keeps only in-frame clones here, not all; method: immunoSEQ multiplex PCR. The table records a few hundred thousand clones, 80% to 85% of them present only once. This entry belongs to a study of cytomegalovirus exposure and HLA in healthy donors. As for the study in general: The approximately 130 validation repertoires and the approximately 630 first-cohort repertoires shared a platform, a later analysis reported. The study's findings and limits: According to the study, 160 or so TCR beta chains were cytomegalovirus-associated. Researchers reported that three CMV-associated chains were confirmed in vitro as CMV antigen-specific.

An approximately 120-subject validation cohort, separate from the 666-subject first cohort, supplied the donors. The sequence derives from a woman younger than 45 in good health and CMV-seropositive. The specimen was PBMCs. The chain has TRBV7-9 and TRBJ2-7; 7 bases are shared with TRBD1. In DNA form, the CDR3 reads TGTGCCAGCAGCTCTGAAGACAGGGATCCGGGCGAGCAGTACTTC. Translating gives CASSSEDRDPGEQYF.